This T cell receptor beta chain was observed in a study of blood T cell repertoires in COVID-19. Background on the study: Donors in the United States, Italy and Spain gave samples during acute or convalescent COVID-19. The cDNA or gDNA used as material had been derived from T cells, B-cell-depleted T cells, or PBMCs.

CDR1 is MNHEY, CDR2 SMNVEV, per germline (reference sequence). The CDR3 is 17 residues long. Trimming left V 1 base short and J 2 bases short, with 12 bases between. Profiled with immunoSEQ multiplex PCR; TCRdb holds only in-frame clones, not every one. The sample consists of over 150,000 clones, 80% of them appearing once. Enrollees, about 18 to 89 years old, lived in roughly 24 US areas. Cohort allocation depended upon clinical history that participants reported. This chain connects TRBV27 to TRBJ1-6; D remains ambiguous. This receptor was identified in a woman aged 60-70 years who had recovered from COVID-19. Sequencing was performed on PBMCs or T cells enriched from blood (not recorded which). CDR3 DNA sequence: TGTGCCAGCAGTTTATATTGGAGGGAACCCTATAATTCACCCCTCCACTTT. Amino acids: CASSLYWREPYNSPLHF.